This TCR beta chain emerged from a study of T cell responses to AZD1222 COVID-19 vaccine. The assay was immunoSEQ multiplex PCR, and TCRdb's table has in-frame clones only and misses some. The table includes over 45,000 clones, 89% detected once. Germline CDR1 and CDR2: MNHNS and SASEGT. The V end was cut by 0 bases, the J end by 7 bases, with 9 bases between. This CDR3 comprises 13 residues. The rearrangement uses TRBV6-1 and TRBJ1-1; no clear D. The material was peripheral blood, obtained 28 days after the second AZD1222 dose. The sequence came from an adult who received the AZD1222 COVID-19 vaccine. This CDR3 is CASSEATEREAFF. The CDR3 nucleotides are TGTGCCAGCAGTGAAGCGACGGAACGTGAAGCTTTCTTT.